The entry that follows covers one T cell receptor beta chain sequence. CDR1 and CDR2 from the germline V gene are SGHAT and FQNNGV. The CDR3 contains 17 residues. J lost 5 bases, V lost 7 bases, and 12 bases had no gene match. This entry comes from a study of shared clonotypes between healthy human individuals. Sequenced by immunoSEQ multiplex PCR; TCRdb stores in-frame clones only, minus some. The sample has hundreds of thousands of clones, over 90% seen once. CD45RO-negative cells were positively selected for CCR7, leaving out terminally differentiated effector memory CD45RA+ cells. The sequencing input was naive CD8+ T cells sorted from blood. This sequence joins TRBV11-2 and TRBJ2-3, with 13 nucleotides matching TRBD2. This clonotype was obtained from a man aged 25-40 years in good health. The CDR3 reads CASTGLAGVEVLDTQYF. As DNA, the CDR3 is TGTGCCAGCACCGGACTAGCGGGAGTGGAGGTACTAGATACGCAGTATTTT.